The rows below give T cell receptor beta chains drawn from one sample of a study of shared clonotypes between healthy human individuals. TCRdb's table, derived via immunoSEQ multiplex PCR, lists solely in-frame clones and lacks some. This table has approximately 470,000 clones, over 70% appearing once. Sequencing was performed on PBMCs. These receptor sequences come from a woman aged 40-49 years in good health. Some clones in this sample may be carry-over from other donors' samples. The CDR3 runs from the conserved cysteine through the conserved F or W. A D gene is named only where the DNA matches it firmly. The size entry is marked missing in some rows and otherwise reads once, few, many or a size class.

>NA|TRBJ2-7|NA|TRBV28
TGTGCCAGCACCCTCCTGGGAGGCGAGCAGTACTTC
CASTLLGGEQYF
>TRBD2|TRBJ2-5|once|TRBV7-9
TGTGCCAGCAGCCCGGGACTAGCGGAGGAGACCCAGTACTTC
CASSPGLAEETQYF
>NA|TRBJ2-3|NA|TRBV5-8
TGTGCCAGCAGCTTCGTAGGACGGGCAGCAGATACGCAGTATTTT
CASSFVGRAADTQYF
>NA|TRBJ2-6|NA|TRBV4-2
TGTGCCAGCAGCCAAGTACTCTCTGGGGCCAACGTCCTGACTTTC
CASSQVLSGANVLTF
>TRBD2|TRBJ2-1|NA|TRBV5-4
TGTGCCAGCAGCAACCGACTAGCGGGAGTTGGTGAGCAGTTCTTC
CASSNRLAGVGEQFF
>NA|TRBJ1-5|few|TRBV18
TGTGCCAGCTCGCTCAGGGAGGACCAGCCCCAGCATTTT
CASSLREDQPQHF
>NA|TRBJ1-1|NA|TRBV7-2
TGTGCCAGCAACCGACAGGCGAACACTGAAGCTTTCTTT
CASNRQANTEAFF
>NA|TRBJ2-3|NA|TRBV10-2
TGCGCCAGCAGTGTCGGACTGAACACAGATACGCAGTATTTT
CASSVGLNTDTQYF
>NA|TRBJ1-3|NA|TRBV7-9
TGTGCCAGCAGGCGTTCTGGAAACACCATATATTTT
CASRRSGNTIYF
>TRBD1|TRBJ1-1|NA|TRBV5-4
TGTGCCAGCAGCGGAAACAGGGGGCTATGGACTGAAGCTTTCTTT
CASSGNRGLWTEAFF
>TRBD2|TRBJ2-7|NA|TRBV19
TGTGCCAGTAGTCCCGGGACTAGTTCCTACGAGCAGTACTTC
CASSPGTSSYEQYF
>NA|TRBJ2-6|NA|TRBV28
TGTGCCAGCCTCCCCGGAGGGGGGGCCAACGTCCTGACTTTC
CASLPGGGANVLTF
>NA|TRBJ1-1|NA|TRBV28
TGTGCCAGCAGGCTATTAGGGGGAAGCGCTGAAGCTTTCTTT
CASRLLGGSAEAFF
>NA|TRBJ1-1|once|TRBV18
TGTGCCAGCTCCCGATCCGGGGCCGTGGACACTGAAGCTTTCTTT
CASSRSGAVDTEAFF
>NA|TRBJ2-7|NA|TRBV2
TGTGCCAGCAGTGAATTCGGCAGGGGTTTGGACGAGCAGTACTTC
CASSEFGRGLDEQYF
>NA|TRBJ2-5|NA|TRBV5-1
TGCGCCAGCAGCTTGTGGGGGCGAGCCGAAGAGACCCAGTACTTC
CASSLWGRAEETQYF
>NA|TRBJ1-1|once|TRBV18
TGTGCCAGCTCCCAACAAACAGGTGTGAACACTGAAGCTTTCTTT
CASSQQTGVNTEAFF
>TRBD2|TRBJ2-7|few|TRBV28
TGTGCCAGCAGTGTAACCGGGACTAGCGCCTACGAGCAGTACTTC
CASSVTGTSAYEQYF
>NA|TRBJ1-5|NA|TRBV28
TGTGCCAGCAGTACCAATCCGGGCTCCGATCAGCCCCAGCATTTT
CASSTNPGSDQPQHF
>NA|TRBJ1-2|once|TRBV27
TGTGCCAGCAGCCACGATCGGGCGGGAGGCTACACCTTC
CASSHDRAGGYTF
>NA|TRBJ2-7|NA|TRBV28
TGTGCCAGCAGTCTGCGGGGGACAGTCTCCTACGAGCAGTACTTC
CASSLRGTVSYEQYF
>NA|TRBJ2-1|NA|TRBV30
TGTGCCTGGAAGTCTGCGCGGGACCCCTACAATGAGCAGTTCTTC
CAWKSARDPYNEQFF
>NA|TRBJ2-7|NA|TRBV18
TGTGCCAGCTCTCCTGCGGGGCAGGGGGCCTACGAGCAGTACTTC
CASSPAGQGAYEQYF
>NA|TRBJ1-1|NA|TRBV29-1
TGCAGCGTTAGCAGGGACTTTAACACTGGAGCTTTCTTT
CSVSRDFNTGAFF
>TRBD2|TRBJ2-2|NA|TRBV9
TGTGCCAGCAGCGTAGGGCTAGCGGGCACCGGGGAGCTGTTTTTT
CASSVGLAGTGELFF
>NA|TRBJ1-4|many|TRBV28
TGTGCCAGCAGCCGGGCCGGGCCGGGGAATGAAAAACTGTTTTTT
CASSRAGPGNEKLFF
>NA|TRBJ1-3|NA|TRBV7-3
TGTGCCAGCAGCTTAACTTCCGGGGCTGGAAACACCATATATTTT
CASSLTSGAGNTIYF
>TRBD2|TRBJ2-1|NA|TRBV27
TGTGCCACCAGATCCGGGACTAGCGCCTACAATGAGCAGTTCTTC
CATRSGTSAYNEQFF
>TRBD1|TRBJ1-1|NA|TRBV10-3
TGTGCCATCAGGGACCGGGACAGTGCTCGCACTGAAGCTTTCTTT
CAIRDRDSARTEAFF
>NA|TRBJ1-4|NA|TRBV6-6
TGTGCCAGCAGCCCCGGGACGGGACGGGCTAATGAAAAACTGTTTTTT
CASSPGTGRANEKLFF